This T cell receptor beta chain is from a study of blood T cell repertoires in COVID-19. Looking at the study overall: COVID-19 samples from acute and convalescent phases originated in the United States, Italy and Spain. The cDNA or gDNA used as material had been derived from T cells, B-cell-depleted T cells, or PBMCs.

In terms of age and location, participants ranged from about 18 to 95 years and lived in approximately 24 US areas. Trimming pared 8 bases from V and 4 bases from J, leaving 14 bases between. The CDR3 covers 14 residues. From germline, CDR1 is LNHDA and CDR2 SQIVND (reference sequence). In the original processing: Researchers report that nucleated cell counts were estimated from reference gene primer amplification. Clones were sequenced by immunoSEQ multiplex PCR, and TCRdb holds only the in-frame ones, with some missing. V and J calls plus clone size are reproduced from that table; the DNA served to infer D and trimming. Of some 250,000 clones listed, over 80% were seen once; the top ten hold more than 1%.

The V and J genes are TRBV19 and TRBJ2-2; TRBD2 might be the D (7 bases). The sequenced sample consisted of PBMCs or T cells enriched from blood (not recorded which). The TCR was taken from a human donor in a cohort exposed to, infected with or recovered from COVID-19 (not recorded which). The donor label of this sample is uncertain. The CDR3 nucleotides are TGTGCCAGTCAACAGGGAGGGTTCACCGGGGAGCTGTTTTTT. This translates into CASQQGGFTGELFF.